This T cell receptor (beta chain) is drawn from a study of T-cell memory formation after mild COVID-19. Study-level background: In these data, TCR clusters were largely donor specific.

A 5'RACE reaction primed in the constant segment made cDNA libraries of TCR alpha and TCR beta, and these carried sample barcodes and UMIs. In TCRdb, the 5' RACE reads were re-called with MiXCR into one record per CDR3 protein. The sample has roughly 89,000 distinct CDR3 sequences, roughly 16% seen once. A word on this clonotype: Its specificity is not known.

Germline CDR1 DFQATT, CDR2 SNEGSKA (reference sequence). The CDR3 spans 12 residues. V was trimmed by 1 base and J by 4 bases, leaving 7 bases between them. Study-wide findings and caveats: Some SARS-CoV-2-responding clones were already detected in memory before infection. Clones shrinking from day 15 to 85 showed even CD4/CD8 mixes; later expanders tilted CD4+.

This TCR was sampled from a man aged 18 to 30 who had mild COVID-19 (a few samples of this study predate the infection). Cell type and time point are not known. This chain links TRBV20-1 with TRBJ1-2; D is unresolved. Sequencing was carried out using PBMCs or a T cell subset sorted from them (not recorded which). The CDR3 DNA reads as TGCAGTGCTAGAGTCCCCTTCTATGGCTACACCTTC. Translating gives CSARVPFYGYTF.